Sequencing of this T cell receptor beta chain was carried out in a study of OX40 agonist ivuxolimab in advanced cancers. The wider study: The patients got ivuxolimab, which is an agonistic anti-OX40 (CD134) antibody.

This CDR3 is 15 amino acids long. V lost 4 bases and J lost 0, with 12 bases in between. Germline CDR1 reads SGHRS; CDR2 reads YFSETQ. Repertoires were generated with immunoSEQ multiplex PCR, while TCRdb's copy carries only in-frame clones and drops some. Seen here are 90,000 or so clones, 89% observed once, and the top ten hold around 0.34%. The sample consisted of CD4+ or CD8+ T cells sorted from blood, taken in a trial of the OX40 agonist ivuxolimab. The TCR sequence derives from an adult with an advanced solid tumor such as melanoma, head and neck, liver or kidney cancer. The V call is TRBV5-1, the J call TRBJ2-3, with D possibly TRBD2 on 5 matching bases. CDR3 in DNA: TGCGCCAGCAGCACGAGCGGTACTAGCACAGATACGCAGTATTTT. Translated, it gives CASSTSGTSTDTQYF.